A single T cell receptor (beta chain) is shown here with its context. The data derive from a study of blood T cell repertoires in COVID-19. The repertoire was sequenced with immunoSEQ multiplex PCR; TCRdb's copy has only in-frame clones and lacks some. The data show some 350,000 clones, around 83% seen once. Trimming took 9 bases from V and 0 from J, leaving 14 bases between them. Germline lookup yields CDR1 KGHDR and CDR2 SFDVKD. The CDR3 has 15 amino acids. The TCR sequence derives from a man aged 30 to 45 with active or convalescent COVID-19. The J gene is TRBJ1-3, the V gene TRBV24-1; possible D gene TRBD1, 5 bases. Sequencing used peripheral blood. This CDR3 is CATQGLQSSGNTIYF. As DNA, the CDR3 is TGTGCCACCCAGGGACTCCAGAGCTCTGGAAACACCATATATTTT.